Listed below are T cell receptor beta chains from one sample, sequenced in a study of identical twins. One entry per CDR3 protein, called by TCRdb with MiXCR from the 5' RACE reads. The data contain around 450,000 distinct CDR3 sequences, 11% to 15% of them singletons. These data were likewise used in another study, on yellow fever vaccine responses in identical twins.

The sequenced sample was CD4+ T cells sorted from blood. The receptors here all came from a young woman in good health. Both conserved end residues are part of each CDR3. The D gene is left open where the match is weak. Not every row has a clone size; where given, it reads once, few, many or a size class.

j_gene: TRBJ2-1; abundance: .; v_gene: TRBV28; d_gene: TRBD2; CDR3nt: TGTGCCAGCAGTCCATCTGGAGCGGGGGGGCGTTACGAGCAGTTCTTC; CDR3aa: CASSPSGAGGRYEQFF
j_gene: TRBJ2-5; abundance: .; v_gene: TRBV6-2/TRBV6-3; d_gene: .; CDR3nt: TGTGCCAGCAACCGCCCGGAGGAGTACCAAGAGACCCAGTACTTC; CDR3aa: CASNRPEEYQETQYF
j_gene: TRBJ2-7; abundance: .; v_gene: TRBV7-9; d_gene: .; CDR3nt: TGTGCCAGCAGCTTATCCGGGACTCTCAACTACGAGCAGTACTTC; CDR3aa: CASSLSGTLNYEQYF
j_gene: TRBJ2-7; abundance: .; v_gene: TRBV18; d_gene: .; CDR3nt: TGTGCCAGCTCACCCAGCACGGGAAAAGTCACCTACGAGCAGTACTTC; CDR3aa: CASSPSTGKVTYEQYF
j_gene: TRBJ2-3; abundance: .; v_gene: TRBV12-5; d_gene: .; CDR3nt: TGTGCTAGTGGTTTGGGGCAGGGAGCAGATACGCAGTATTTT; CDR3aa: CASGLGQGADTQYF
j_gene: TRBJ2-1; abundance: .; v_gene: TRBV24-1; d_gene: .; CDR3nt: TGTGCCACCAGCGAGGGGACATCCGTTTACTACAATGAGCAGTTCTTC; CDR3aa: CATSEGTSVYYNEQFF
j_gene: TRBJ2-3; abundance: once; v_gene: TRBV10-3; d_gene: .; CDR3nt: TGTGCCATCAGTGAGAACGAGGGAATTGGGGAAGGGGCAGATACGCAGTATTTT; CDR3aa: CAISENEGIGEGADTQYF
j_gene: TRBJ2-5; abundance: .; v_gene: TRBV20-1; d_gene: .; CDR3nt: TGCAGTGCTCTTAAGCGAGAGACCCAGTACTTC; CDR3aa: CSALKRETQYF
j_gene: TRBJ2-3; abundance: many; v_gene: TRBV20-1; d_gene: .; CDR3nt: TGCAGTGCTAGTTCCACCACAGATACGCAGTATTTT; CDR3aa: CSASSTTDTQYF
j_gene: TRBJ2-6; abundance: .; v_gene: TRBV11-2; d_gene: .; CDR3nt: TGTGCCAGCAGCTTAGCGTGGTCGGATGGGGCCAACGTCCTGACTTTC; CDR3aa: CASSLAWSDGANVLTF
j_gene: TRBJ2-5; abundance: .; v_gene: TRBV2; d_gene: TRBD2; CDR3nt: TGTGCCAGCAGGGCTCGGACTAGCGGGAGGGCCAGCCAAGAGACCCAGTACTTC; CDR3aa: CASRARTSGRASQETQYF
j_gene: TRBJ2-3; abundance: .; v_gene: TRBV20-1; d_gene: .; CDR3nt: TGCAGTGCCATCCCGCGGGGGCATCTGACAGATACGCAGTATTTT; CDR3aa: CSAIPRGHLTDTQYF
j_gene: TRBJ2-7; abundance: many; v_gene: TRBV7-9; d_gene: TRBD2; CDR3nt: TGTGCCAGCCGGGAGGGTACCGGCTACGAGCAGTACTTC; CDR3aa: CASREGTGYEQYF
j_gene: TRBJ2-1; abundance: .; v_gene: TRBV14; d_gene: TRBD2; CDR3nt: TGTGCCAGCAGCCAATTCTTAGCGGGAGGTTCTGATGAGCAGTTCTTC; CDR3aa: CASSQFLAGGSDEQFF
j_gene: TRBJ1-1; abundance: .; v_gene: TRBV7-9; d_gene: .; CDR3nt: TGTGCCAGCAGCTCCTCCCCCCCGGGAAACACTGAAGCTTTCTTT; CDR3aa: CASSSSPPGNTEAFF
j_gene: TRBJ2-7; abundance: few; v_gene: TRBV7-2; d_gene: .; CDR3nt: TGTGCCAGCAGACCCGGGATCACCTACGAGCAGTACTTC; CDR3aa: CASRPGITYEQYF
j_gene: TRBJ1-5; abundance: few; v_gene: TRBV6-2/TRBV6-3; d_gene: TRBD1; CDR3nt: TGTGCCAGCACCGCCGTCGGAGGGACAGGGGGTCAGCCCCAGCATTTT; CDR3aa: CASTAVGGTGGQPQHF
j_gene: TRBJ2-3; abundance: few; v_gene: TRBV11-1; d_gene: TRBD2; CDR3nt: TGTGCCAGCAGCTTAAGTTTGGGACTAGCGGGGGCCACAGATACGCAGTATTTT; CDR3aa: CASSLSLGLAGATDTQYF
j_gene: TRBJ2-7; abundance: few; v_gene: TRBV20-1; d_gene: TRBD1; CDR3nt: TGCAGTGCTAGCCCCGGGACAGGGGGCTACGAGCAGTACTTC; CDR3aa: CSASPGTGGYEQYF
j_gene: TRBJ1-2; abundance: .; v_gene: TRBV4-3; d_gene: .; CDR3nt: TGCGCCAGCAGCCCCACAGGAGAGAACTATGGCTACACCTTC; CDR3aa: CASSPTGENYGYTF
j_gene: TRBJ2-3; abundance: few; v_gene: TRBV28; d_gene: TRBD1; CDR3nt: TGTGCCAGCAGACCCCGGGACAGGCTGGCCGATACGCAGTATTTT; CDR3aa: CASRPRDRLADTQYF
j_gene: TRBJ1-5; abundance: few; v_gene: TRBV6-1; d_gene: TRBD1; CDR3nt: TGTGCCAGCAGACCCGACAGGGTATGGCAGCCCCAGCATTTT; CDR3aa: CASRPDRVWQPQHF
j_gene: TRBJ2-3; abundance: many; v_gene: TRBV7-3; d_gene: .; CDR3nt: TGTGCCAGCACCGAAACGGCGAAACTGGACCGAGGTGGTGGCACAGATACGCAGTATTTT; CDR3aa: CASTETAKLDRGGGTDTQYF
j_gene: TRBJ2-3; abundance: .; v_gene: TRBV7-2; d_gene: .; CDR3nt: TGTGCCAGCAGCTTAGACCGGAGCAGAGATACGCAGTATTTT; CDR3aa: CASSLDRSRDTQYF
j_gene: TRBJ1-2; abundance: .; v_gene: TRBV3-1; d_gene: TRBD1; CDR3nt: TGTGCCAGCAGCCAAGAGACAGGGGGCTCGGTTGGCTACACCTTC; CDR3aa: CASSQETGGSVGYTF
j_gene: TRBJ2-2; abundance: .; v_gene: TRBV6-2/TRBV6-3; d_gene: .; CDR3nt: TGTGCCAGCGGCCCAGCCGGGACTGCGAACACCGGGGAGCTGTTTTTT; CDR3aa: CASGPAGTANTGELFF
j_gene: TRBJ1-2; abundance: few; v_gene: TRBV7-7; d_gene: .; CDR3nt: TGTGCTAGCAGCTTAGGAGCCAGGGTCGCCTATGGCTACACCTTC; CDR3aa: CASSLGARVAYGYTF
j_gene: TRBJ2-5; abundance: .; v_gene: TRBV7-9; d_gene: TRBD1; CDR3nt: TGTGCCAGCAGCTACCGGGACAGCCCTTCAGAGACCCAGTACTTC; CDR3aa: CASSYRDSPSETQYF
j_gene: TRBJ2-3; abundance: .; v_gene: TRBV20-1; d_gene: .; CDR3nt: TGCAGTGCGCCCGTACCCGGCACAGATACGCAGTATTTT; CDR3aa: CSAPVPGTDTQYF
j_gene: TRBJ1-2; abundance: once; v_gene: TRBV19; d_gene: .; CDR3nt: TGTGCCAGTAGTATCTGGATAAACTATGGCTACACCTTC; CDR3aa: CASSIWINYGYTF
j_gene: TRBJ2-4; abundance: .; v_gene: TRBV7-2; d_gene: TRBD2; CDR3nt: TGTGCCAGCAGCAGATCCGGGGGGTTGAGCAAAAACATTCAGTACTTC; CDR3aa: CASSRSGGLSKNIQYF
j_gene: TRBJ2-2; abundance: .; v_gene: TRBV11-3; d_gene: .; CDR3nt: TGTGCCAGCAGCTCTCGTCCTGACCCCACCGGGGAGCTGTTTTTT; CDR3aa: CASSSRPDPTGELFF
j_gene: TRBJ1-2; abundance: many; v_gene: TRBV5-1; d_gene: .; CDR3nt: TGCGCCAGCAGCTTGGCCACCTTCTATGGCTACACCTTC; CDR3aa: CASSLATFYGYTF
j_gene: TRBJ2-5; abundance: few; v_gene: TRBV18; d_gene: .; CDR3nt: TGTGCCAGCTCAAATGAACCGACCCAGTACTTC; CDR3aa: CASSNEPTQYF
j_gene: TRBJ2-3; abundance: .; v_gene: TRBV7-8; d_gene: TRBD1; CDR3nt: TGTGCCAGCAGCTCGACAGGGGCAGGGGATACGCAGTATTTT; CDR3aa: CASSSTGAGDTQYF
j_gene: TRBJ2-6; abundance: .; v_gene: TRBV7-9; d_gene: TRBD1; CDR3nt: TGTGCCAGCAGCTTAGAGGCAGGGGGCGTTGGGGCCAACGTCCTGACTTTC; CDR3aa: CASSLEAGGVGANVLTF